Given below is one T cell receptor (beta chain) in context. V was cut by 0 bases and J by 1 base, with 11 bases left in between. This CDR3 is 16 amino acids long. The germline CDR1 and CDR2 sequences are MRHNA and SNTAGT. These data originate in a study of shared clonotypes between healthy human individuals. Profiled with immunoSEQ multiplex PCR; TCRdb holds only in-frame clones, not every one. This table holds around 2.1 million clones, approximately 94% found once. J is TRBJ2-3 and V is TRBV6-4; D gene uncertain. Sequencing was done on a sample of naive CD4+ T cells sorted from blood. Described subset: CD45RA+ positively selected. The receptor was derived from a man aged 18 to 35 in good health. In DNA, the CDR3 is TGTGCCAGCAGTGACTCGTGGGTGTCTGGCACAGATACGCAGTATTTT. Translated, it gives CASSDSWVSGTDTQYF.